This T cell receptor beta chain was identified during a study of T-cell reconstitution after alpha-beta-depleted transplantation in children (dated by TCRdb to 2016 to 2017). Broadly, across the study: T-cell immune reconstitution after TCRalphabeta/CD19-depleted allogeneic hematopoietic cell transplantation in children was quantitatively tracked in the study by means of TCR repertoire profiling.

CDR1 is given as SGHAT and CDR2 as FQNNGV, both from the germline V gene. Measured from the cysteine to the phenylalanine, the CDR3 is 14 residues long. Kept here is only the CDR3 DNA, which spans 42 bases and is read in frame from base 1. Library preparation employed PCR. Sequencing instrument: Illumina HiSeq 2500. Molecular barcoding was employed in the preparation of TCR libraries, with unique molecular identifiers being used to normalize TCRbeta repertoire quantification. The raw public reads went through TCRdb reprocessing: fastp at Q25, MiXCR clone calling, in-frame beta chains kept. Each entry is one CDR3 protein sequence, shown with its most common DNA and genes. The sample table lists about 900,000 distinct CDR3 sequences, about 26% of them with a count of one. Over 25% of the sample is in the top ten clones. The treatment or condition tag for this specimen amounts to: allogeneic hematopoietic cell transplantation with graft depleted of TCRalphabeta T cells and CD19 B cells. The children who served as transplant recipients had been given grafts of TCRalphabeta/CD19-depleted allogeneic hematopoietic cells.

Overall study results and their limits: In some patients, the high TCRbeta diversity seen at day 60 was put down to recipient T cells and intrathymic progenitors that had survived conditioning. Over the following months the frequencies of hyperexpanded clones went down, and after one year T-cell counts and TCRbeta diversity were mostly credited to newly produced T cells. Apparently early alphabetaT-cell count recovery about two months after transplant reportedly relied on only several hundred rapidly expanded clones derived from non-depleted graft cells.

This clonotype was found a few times. Its cognate antigen has yet to be identified. The germline gene is not matched at one end of the junction; a read error may be the cause. The TCR comes from a boy under two years old who had a stem cell transplant for SCID, so the T cells may come from the graft donor. The starting material was PBMCs, mostly from graft donor cells, obtained 360 days after TCRalphabeta/CD19-depleted stem cell transplant. The chain is encoded by TRBV11-2 joined to TRBJ2-7, with the D gene not confidently named. The CDR3 corresponds to CASSRLLGNRALHF. The DNA sequence is as follows: TGTGCCAGCAGCCGACTCCTGGGTAACAGAGCGTTACACTTC.